This T cell receptor beta chain was documented in a study of shared clonotypes between healthy human individuals. Findings of the study overall: Roughly 5% of naive CD4 clonotypes were shared across a few donors.

Into CD45RA+ naive and CD45RA-negative memory subsets, the CD4+ cells were split. The V gene lost 6 bases and the J gene lost 1 base, with 14 bases spanning the gap. CDR1 is MNHEY, CDR2 SVGAGI, per germline. The CDR3 runs to 15 residues. The method was immunoSEQ multiplex PCR; TCRdb's version includes in-frame clones alone and lacks a portion of them. This sample yields around 2.3 million clones, of which about 94% are seen a single time; around 0.13% belongs to the top ten. In regard to this clone: Its antigen is unknown.

The sequence was obtained from a young man in good health. Sequenced sample: naive CD4+ T cells sorted from blood. Sample subset: CD45RA+ positively selected. This chain links TRBV6-5 with TRBJ2-3; TRBD2 might be the D (7 bases). In DNA form, the CDR3 reads TGTGCCAGCAGCCGGGGGGCGCGGGGCACAGATACGCAGTATTTT. Its translation is CASSRGARGTDTQYF.